Listed here are 20 T cell receptor beta chains from one sample, sequenced in a study of T cell changes during pregnancy in multiple sclerosis (dated by TCRdb to between 2018 and 2021). The library was obtained by the immunoSEQ multiplex PCR assay. As stored in TCRdb, this immuneACCESS dataset retains in-frame rearrangements with V and J assigned. A fraction of the clones does not appear; measured against another copy, unresolved V genes explain less than half of the discrepancy, and the remainder lacks a known reason. The sample table shows about 67,000 clones, and 90% to 95% are seen once. In total, the top ten clones hold approximately 1.6% of the sample. The sequenced sample was peripheral blood, obtained in the first trimester of pregnancy. Receptor source: a female donor in good health, enrolled as a control in a pregnancy study.

The chain couples TRBV7-9 to TRBJ2-7; no definite D call. Trimming removed 1 base from V and 4 bases from J, with 11 bases in between. This CDR3 contains 14 residues. The germline CDR1 and CDR2 sequences are SEHNR and FQNEAQ (reference sequence). Here the CDR3 reads CASSLVKGAYEQYF. The CDR3 DNA reads TGTGCCAGCAGCTTAGTGAAAGGAGCGTACGAGCAGTACTTC. Combining the CDR3 with reference TRBV7-9 and TRBJ2-7 gives the whole variable domain DTGVSQNPRHKITKRGQNVTFRCDPISEHNRLYWYRQTLGQGPEFLTYFQNEAQLEKSRLLSDRFSAERPKGSFSTLEIQRTEQGDSAMYLCASSLVKGAYEQYFGPGTRLTVT.

The CDR3, as DNA: TGTGCCAGCAGGGGGACTAGCGAGTCCTACGAGCAGTACTTC. Residues: CASRGTSESYEQYF. V is TRBV6-5 and J is TRBJ2-7; 10 bases fit TRBD2. J lost 1 base, V lost 6 bases, and 3 bases had no gene match. Germline loops: CDR1 MNHEY, CDR2 SVGAGI. The CDR3 sequence is 14 residues long.

The rearrangement uses TRBV6-6 and TRBJ1-5, with 11 bases that match TRBD1. Germline CDR1 MNHNY, CDR2 SVGAGI (reference sequence). This CDR3 region has 15 residues. V dropped 6 bases and J dropped 1; count of bases not matched to a gene: 2. This chain's CDR3 is CASRGTGGSNQPQHF. The CDR3 coding sequence is TGTGCCAGCAGGGGGACAGGGGGAAGCAATCAGCCCCAGCATTTT.

This chain uses TRBV28 with TRBJ2-7; D is perhaps TRBD1 (5 bases). The CDR3 is made up of 14 amino acids. In germline, CDR1 is MDHEN, CDR2 SYDVKM. Between the trimmed V and J ends, which lost 5 bases and 6 bases, there was a span of 17 bases. Here the CDR3 DNA reads TGTGCCAGCAGTCCGCAGGGCAGTCTCGGCGAGCAGTACTTC. This codes for CASSPQGSLGEQYF.

This clone came up once. The chain employs TRBV9 and TRBJ2-7, with 12 bases matching TRBD2. V trimming: 2 bases; J trimming: 3 bases; junction bases outside the gene matches: 6. Germline V CDR1 and CDR2: SGDLS, YYNGEE. This CDR3 comprises 16 residues. The CDR3, as DNA: TGTGCCAGCAGCGTTTCCCCTAGCGGGAGGGACTACGAGCAGTACTTC. This encodes CASSVSPSGRDYEQYF.

The CDR3 coding sequence is TGCGCCAGCAGCCAATCAGAAAGTCCCGTATACAATGAGCAGTTCTTC. It yields the protein CASSQSESPVYNEQFF. V gene TRBV4-1 combines with J gene TRBJ2-1; D not certain. The CDR3 spans 16 residues. Germline CDR1 is MGHRA and CDR2 is YSYEKL. The ends were cut back, 2 bases at V and 4 bases at J, with 15 bases in the middle.

This clone was seen just once. DNA for the CDR3: TGTGCCAGCACTCAGCGGGAGATTTACAATGAGCAGTTCTTC. Protein: CASTQREIYNEQFF. The chain combines TRBV7-2 with TRBJ2-1, with TRBD2 matching 8 bases. The trim removed 7 bases at V and 4 bases at J, leaving 6 bases unmatched. CDR1 and CDR2 from the germline V gene are SGHTA and FQGNSA. The CDR3 runs to 14 residues. Combining the CDR3 with reference TRBV7-2 and TRBJ2-1 gives the whole variable domain GAGVSQSPSNKVTEKGKDVELRCDPISGHTALYWYRQSLGQGLEFLIYFQGNSAPDKSGLPSDRFSAERTGGSVSTLTIQRTQQEDSAVYLCASTQREIYNEQFFGPGTRLTVL.

The chain couples TRBV13 to TRBJ2-1; 9 bases align to TRBD2. Germline CDR1 PRHDT, CDR2 FYEKMQ (reference sequence). V lost 5 bases and J lost 5; bases outside the gene matches: 10. CDR3 length: 16 residues. The CDR3 protein is CASSQLSGRGDNEQFF. The CDR3 bases are TGTGCCAGCAGCCAACTTAGCGGGAGAGGGGACAATGAGCAGTTCTTC.

CDR3 sequence: CASSGQGAVFLGYTF. CDR3 nucleotide sequence: TGTGCCAGCAGTGGTCAGGGGGCAGTTTTTCTTGGCTACACCTTC. The genes are TRBV25-1 and TRBJ1-2; 8 bases are shared with TRBD1. CDR1 MGHDK and CDR2 SYGVNS come from the germline V gene. CDR3 length equals 15 residues. With V trimmed by 4 bases and J by 7 bases, 11 bases remained unmatched.

The chain is built from TRBV27 and TRBJ2-7; 9 nucleotides line up with TRBD1. This CDR3 contains 15 residues. J gave up 3 bases and V 6 bases, and 9 bases lay outside the gene matches. CDR1 is MNHEY and CDR2 is SMNVEV in the germline V gene (reference sequence). The CDR3 protein is CASSRPVTGGYEQYF. The CDR3 DNA follows: TGTGCCAGCAGCCGACCCGTGACAGGGGGCTACGAGCAGTACTTC.

The chain joins TRBV23-1 to TRBJ2-5; possibly TRBD1 for D (6 bases). TRBV23-1 is sorted into the ORF group, with uncertain function. The germline V and J ends were trimmed by 2 bases and 2 bases, with 12 bases remaining between them. The CDR3 covers 15 residues. The CDR3 DNA reads as TGCGCCAGCAGTCAACCCGGGACATTACAAGAGACCCAGTACTTC. Protein product: CASSQPGTLQETQYF.

The gene calls are TRBV30 and TRBJ2-5; 9 bases are a match to TRBD2. CDR1 and CDR2 from the germline V gene are GTSNPN and SVGIG (reference sequence). The CDR3 consists of 15 residues. V lost 0 bases, J lost 1 base, and 3 bases stayed unmatched. CDR3 sequence (DNA): TGTGCCTGGAGTGTCGGCGGGAGGGCCCAAGAGACCCAGTACTTC. It translates to CAWSVGGRAQETQYF.

The chain uses TRBV5-1 and TRBJ2-1; TRBD2 matches at 13 bases. The V gene's germline CDR1 is SGHRS and CDR2 YFSETQ. Trimming cost V 4 bases and J 9 bases; bases outside gene matches: 10. CDR3 size: 16 residues. CDR3 sequence: CASSATTSGRAGEQFF. CDR3 bases: TGCGCCAGCAGCGCGACCACTAGCGGGAGGGCCGGTGAGCAGTTCTTC.

This clone was found a few times. This chain connects TRBV27 to TRBJ2-7; TRBD1 matches at 9 bases. After removal of 8 bases from V and 5 bases from J, the junction contained 10 bases not matched to a gene. The CDR3 sequence is 14 residues long. Germline V gives CDR1 MNHEY, CDR2 SMNVEV (reference sequence). The CDR3 is CASGPRGQGNEQYF. In DNA, the CDR3 is TGTGCCAGCGGACCCCGAGGACAGGGGAACGAGCAGTACTTC.

The chain uses TRBV6-1 and TRBJ2-5; TRBD1 is a possible D gene (6 bases). The V gene lost 6 bases and the J gene lost 3 bases, with 14 bases spanning the gap. The CDR3 is 14 amino acids. Germline CDR1 reads MNHNS; CDR2 reads SASEGT. This chain's CDR3 is CASRGTLSEETQYF. The CDR3 coding sequence is TGTGCCAGCAGGGGGACACTGTCCGAAGAGACCCAGTACTTC.

This rearrangement joins TRBV11-2 to TRBJ2-5; TRBD2 aligns across 10 bases. The V gene's germline CDR1 is SGHAT and CDR2 FQNNGV. The junction had 10 bases not matched to a gene; V was cut back by 1 base and J by 5 bases. The CDR3 length is 17 residues. For the CDR3, the DNA is TGTGCCAGCAGCTTAGTATCTCTAGCGGGAGCGGAGGAGACCCAGTACTTC. This codes for CASSLVSLAGAEETQYF. The whole variable domain, remainder taken from reference TRBV11-2 and TRBJ2-5, is EAGVAQSPRYKIIEKRQSVAFWCNPISGHATLYWYQQILGQGPKLLIQFQNNGVVDDSQLPKDRFSAERLKGVDSTLKIQPAKLEDSAVYLCASSLVSLAGAEETQYFGPGTRLLVL.

The chain is built from TRBV5-1 and TRBJ2-5, with TRBD2 identical over 9 bases. Germline V gives CDR1 SGHRS, CDR2 YFSETQ. This CDR3 comprises 19 residues. Trimming cost V 1 base and J 2 bases; bases outside gene matches: 15. DNA for the CDR3: TGCGCCAGCAGCTTGCAAGGGCGGGAGGGCCCATCAGGACAAGAGACCCAGTACTTC. Protein sequence: CASSLQGREGPSGQETQYF.

J is TRBJ2-6 and V is TRBV9; a possible D gene is TRBD1 (6 bases). In germline, CDR1 is SGDLS, CDR2 YYNGEE. Between the trimmed V and J ends, which lost 0 bases and 0 bases, there was a span of 10 bases. The CDR3 is 17 amino acids. The CDR3 spells CASSVGGGLSGANVLTF. CDR3 sequence (DNA): TGTGCCAGCAGCGTAGGTGGGGGCCTCTCTGGGGCCAACGTCCTGACTTTC.

The chain has TRBV27 and TRBJ2-7; 11 bases match TRBD2. Per germline, CDR1 MNHEY and CDR2 SMNVEV (reference sequence). Trimming removed 5 bases from V and 3 bases from J; junction bases left unmatched: 6. The CDR3 length is 15 residues. The CDR3: CASSPTGTSGYEQYF. The DNA for the CDR3 is TGTGCCAGCAGTCCCACCGGGACTAGCGGCTACGAGCAGTACTTC.

The J gene is TRBJ2-7, the V gene TRBV2, with 10 bases matching TRBD1. The CDR3 length is 15 residues. After removal of 6 bases from V and 6 bases from J, the junction contained 11 bases not matched to a gene. Germline assignment: CDR1 SNHLY and CDR2 FYNNEI. CDR3 loop: CASSQGTGDNSEQYF. DNA of the CDR3: TGTGCCAGCAGCCAGGGGACAGGGGATAACTCCGAGCAGTACTTC.